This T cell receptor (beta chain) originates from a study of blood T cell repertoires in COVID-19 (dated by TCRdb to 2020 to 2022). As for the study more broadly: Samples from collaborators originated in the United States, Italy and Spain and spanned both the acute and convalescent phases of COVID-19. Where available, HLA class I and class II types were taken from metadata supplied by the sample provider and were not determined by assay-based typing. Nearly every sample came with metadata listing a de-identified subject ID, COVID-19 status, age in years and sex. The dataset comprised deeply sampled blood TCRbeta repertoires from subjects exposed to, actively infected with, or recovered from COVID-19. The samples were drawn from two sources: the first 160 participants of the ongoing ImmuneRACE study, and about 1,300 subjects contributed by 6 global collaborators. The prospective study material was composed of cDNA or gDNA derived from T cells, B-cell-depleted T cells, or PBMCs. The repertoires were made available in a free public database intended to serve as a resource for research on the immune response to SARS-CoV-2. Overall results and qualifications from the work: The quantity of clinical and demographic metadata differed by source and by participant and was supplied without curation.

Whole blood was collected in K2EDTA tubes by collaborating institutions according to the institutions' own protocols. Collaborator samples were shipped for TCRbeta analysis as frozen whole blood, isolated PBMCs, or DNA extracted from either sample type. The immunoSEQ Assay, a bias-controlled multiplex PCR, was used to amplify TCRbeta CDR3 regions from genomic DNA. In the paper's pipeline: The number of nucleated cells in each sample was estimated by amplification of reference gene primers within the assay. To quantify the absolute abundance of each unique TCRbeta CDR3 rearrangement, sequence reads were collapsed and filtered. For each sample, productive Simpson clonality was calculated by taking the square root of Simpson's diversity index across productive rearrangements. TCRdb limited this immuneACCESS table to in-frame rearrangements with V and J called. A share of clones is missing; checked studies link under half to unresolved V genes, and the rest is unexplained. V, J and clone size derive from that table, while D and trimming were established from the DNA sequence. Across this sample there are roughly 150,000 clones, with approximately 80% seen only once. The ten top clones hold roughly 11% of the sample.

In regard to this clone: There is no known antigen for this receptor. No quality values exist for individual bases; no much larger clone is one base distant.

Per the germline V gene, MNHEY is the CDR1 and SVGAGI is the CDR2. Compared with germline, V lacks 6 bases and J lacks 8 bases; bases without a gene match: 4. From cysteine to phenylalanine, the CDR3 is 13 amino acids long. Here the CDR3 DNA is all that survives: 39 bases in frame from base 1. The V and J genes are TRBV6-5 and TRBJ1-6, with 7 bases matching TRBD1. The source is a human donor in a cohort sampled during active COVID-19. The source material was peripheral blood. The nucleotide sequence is TGTGCCAGCAGGGACAGGAGGGATTCACCCCTCCACTTT. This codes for CASRDRRDSPLHF.